The clone carrying this T cell receptor beta chain appeared a few times. Its specificity is unknown. Primed by a sample-barcoded 5' primer and a J-beta primer mix, a second PCR proceeded for about 7 to 11 cycles. Each CDR3 protein is one row after TCRdb ran MiXCR on the 5' RACE reads. This sample carries over 600,000 distinct CDR3 sequences, about half of them seen once, and the ten largest clones take 15% to 20%. Germline V CDR1 and CDR2: LGHDT, YNNKEL (reference sequence). The CDR3 is 16 residues long. J was trimmed by 5 bases and V by 3 bases; bases with no gene match: 9. The data were obtained in a study of blood T cells in healthy people across ages. Study-wide background: Researchers report that template switching captured about one barcoded beta molecule per two T cells.

General observations from the study: The study found more naive CD4+ cells and higher diversity in long-lived than aged donors.

The study recruited healthy Caucasian donors from Russia who were aged about 6 to 100. The amount of total RNA extracted per sample was at least 5.5 micrograms. The receptor was derived from a man aged 80 or over in good health. The V call is TRBV3-1, the J call TRBJ2-1, with TRBD1 identical over 8 bases. Sequenced material: blood. In DNA, the CDR3 is TGTGCCAGCAGCCAGTCTCCGGGACAGGCGAACAATGAGCAGTTCTTC. This codes for CASSQSPGQANNEQFF.